This T cell receptor beta chain was recorded in a study of cytomegalovirus exposure and HLA in healthy donors. Generated by immunoSEQ multiplex PCR, the TCRdb table keeps only in-frame clones and is missing some. The data contain about 150,000 clones, approximately 86% of them singletons. Trimming took 11 bases from V and 1 from J; bases not matched to a gene: 8. Looked up from germline, CDR1 is MNHNY and CDR2 is SVGAGI (reference sequence). CDR3 length equals 14 residues. V is TRBV6-6 and J is TRBJ1-2, with TRBD1 identical over 9 bases. The receptor was derived from a man aged 18 to 29 in good health and CMV-seropositive. Sequences were obtained from PBMCs. CDR3 in DNA: TGTGCCGCCCGGGACAGGGATGGTAACTATGGCTACACCTTC. This codes for CAARDRDGNYGYTF.